This T cell receptor (beta chain) was sequenced during a study of cytomegalovirus exposure and HLA in healthy donors. Assay used: immunoSEQ multiplex PCR; TCRdb lists only in-frame clones, some missing. The sample consists of roughly 270,000 clones, more than 75% of them appearing once. With V trimmed by 5 bases and J by 3 bases, 6 bases remained unmatched. Germline CDR1 and CDR2: MGHRA and YSYEKL. The CDR3 spans 14 residues. This chain joins TRBV4-1 and TRBJ2-7; 8 nucleotides agree with TRBD2. The sample taken for sequencing was PBMCs. This receptor was taken from a woman younger than 35 in good health and CMV-seronegative. In DNA form, the CDR3 reads TGCGCCAGCAGCGACGGACTAGCAAACTACGAGCAGTACTTC. Amino acids: CASSDGLANYEQYF.